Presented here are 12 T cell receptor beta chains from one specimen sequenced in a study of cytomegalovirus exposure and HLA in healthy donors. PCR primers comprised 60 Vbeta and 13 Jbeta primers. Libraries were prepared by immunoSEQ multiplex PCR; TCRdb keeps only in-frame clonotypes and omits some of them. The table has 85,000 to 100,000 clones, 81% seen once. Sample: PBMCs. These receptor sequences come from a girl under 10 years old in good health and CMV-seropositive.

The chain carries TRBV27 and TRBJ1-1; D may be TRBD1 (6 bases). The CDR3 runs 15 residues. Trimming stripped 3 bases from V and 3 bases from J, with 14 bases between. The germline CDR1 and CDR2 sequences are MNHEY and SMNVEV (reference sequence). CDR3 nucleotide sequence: TGTGCCAGCAGTTTGGTCCCGTCAGGGGACACTGAAGCTTTCTTT. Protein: CASSLVPSGDTEAFF.

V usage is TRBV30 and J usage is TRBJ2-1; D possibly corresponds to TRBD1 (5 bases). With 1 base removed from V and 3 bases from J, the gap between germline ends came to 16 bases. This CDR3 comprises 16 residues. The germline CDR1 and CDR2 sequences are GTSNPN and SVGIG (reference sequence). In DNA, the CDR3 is TGTGCCTGGAGTGCCCAGGGTCGGTTGAACTACAATGAGCAGTTCTTC. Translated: CAWSAQGRLNYNEQFF.

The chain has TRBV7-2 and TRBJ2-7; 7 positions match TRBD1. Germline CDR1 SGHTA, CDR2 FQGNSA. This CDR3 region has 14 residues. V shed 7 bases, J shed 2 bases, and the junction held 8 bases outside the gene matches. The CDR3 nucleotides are TGTGCCAGCAACCGACAGGGATCGGCCTACGAGCAGTACTTC. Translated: CASNRQGSAYEQYF.

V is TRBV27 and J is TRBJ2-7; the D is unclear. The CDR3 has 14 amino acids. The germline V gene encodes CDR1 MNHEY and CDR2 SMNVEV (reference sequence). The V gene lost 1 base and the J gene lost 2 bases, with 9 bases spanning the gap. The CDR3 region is CASSLFPDTYEQYF. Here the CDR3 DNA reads TGTGCCAGCAGTTTATTCCCAGATACCTACGAGCAGTACTTC.

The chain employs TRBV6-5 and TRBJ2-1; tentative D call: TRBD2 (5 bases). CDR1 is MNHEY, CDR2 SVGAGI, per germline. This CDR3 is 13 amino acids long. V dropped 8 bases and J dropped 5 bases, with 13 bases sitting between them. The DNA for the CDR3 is TGTGCCAGCTGCCCGGACTGGAACAATGAGCAGTTCTTC. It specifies CASCPDWNNEQFF.

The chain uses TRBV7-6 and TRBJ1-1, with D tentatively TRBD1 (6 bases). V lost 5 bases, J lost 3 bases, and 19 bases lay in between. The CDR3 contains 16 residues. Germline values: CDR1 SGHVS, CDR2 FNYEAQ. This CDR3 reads CASSHDPTGTDTEAFF. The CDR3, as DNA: TGTGCCAGCAGCCACGATCCAACAGGGACCGACACTGAAGCTTTCTTT.

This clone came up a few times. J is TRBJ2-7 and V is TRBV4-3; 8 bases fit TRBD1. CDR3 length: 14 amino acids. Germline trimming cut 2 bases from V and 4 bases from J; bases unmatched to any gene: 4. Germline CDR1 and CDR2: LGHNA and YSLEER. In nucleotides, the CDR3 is TGCGCCAGCAGCCAACGTCGACAGGGGTACGAGCAGTACTTC. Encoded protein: CASSQRRQGYEQYF.

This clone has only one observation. Written as DNA, the CDR3 is TGTGCCAGCAGTTTGGGGGGGCCGGGGGAGCTGTTTTTT. Its protein product is CASSLGGPGELFF. The chain combines TRBV28 with TRBJ2-2; D is perhaps TRBD2 (7 bases). The CDR3 totals 13 residues. Trimming left V 3 bases short and J 8 bases short, with 10 bases between. Per germline, CDR1 MDHEN and CDR2 SYDVKM.

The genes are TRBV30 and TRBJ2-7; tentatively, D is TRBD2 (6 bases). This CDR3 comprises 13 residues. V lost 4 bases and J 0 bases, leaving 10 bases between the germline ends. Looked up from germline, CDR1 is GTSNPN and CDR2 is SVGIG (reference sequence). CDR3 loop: CAWISGYSYEQYF. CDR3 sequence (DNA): TGTGCCTGGATTAGCGGATACTCCTACGAGCAGTACTTC.

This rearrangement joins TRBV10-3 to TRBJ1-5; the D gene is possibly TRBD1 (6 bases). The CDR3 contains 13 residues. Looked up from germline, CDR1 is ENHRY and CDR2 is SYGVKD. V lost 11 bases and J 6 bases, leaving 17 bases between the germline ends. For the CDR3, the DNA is TGTGCCGTCATGGGACATGGAGGTCAGCCCCAGCATTTT. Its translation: CAVMGHGGQPQHF.

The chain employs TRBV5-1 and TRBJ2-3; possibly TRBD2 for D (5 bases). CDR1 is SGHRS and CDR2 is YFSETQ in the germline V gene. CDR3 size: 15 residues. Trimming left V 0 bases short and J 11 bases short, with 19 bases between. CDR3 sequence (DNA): TGCGCCAGCAGCTTGGGTGGGGAGACCCCTTTTGAGCAGTATTTT. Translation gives CASSLGGETPFEQYF.

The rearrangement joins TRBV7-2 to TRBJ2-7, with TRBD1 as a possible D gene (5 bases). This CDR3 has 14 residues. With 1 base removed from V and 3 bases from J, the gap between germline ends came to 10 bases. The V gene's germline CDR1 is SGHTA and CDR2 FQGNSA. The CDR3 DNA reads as TGTGCCAGCAGCTTAGGCGCCAGGGACTACGAGCAGTACTTC. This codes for CASSLGARDYEQYF.